This T cell receptor (beta chain) was documented in a study of shared clonotypes between healthy human individuals. Profiling relied on immunoSEQ multiplex PCR, and the TCRdb table lists in-frame clones only, not all of them. The sample lists some 1,900,000 clones, over 85% occurring once. Trimming at V came to 4 bases and at J to 4 bases, leaving 9 bases not matched to a gene. The CDR3 is made up of 15 amino acids. Germline lookup yields CDR1 MNHEY and CDR2 SMNVEV (reference sequence). Naive-designated CD8 cells lacked CD45RO, were positively enriched for CCR7, and omitted terminally differentiated effector memory CD45RA+ cells.

This receptor was identified in a man younger than 35 in good health. Sequencing was carried out using naive CD8+ T cells sorted from blood. V gene TRBV27 combines with J gene TRBJ1-2; TRBD1 matches 7 bases. The DNA of the CDR3 is TGTGCCAGCAGTTCCCAGACAGGGTTTATCTATGGCTACACCTTC. Translating it yields CASSSQTGFIYGYTF.